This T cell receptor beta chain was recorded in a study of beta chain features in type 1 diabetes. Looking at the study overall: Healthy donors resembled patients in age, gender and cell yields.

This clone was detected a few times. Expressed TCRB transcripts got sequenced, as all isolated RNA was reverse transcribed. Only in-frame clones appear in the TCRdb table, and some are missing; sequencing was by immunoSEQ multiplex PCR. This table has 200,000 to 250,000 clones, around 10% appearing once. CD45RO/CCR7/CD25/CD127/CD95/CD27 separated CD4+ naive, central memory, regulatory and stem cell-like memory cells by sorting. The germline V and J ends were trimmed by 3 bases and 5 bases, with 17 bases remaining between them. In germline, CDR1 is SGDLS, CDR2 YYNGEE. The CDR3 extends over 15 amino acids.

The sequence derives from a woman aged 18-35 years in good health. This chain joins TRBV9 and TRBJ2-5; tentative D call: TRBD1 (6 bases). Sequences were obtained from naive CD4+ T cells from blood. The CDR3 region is CASSGSFRGGETQYF. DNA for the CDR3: TGTGCCAGCAGCGGATCCTTCAGGGGCGGGGAGACCCAGTACTTC.